This TCR beta chain was identified during a study of blood T cell repertoires in COVID-19. The method was immunoSEQ multiplex PCR; TCRdb's version includes in-frame clones alone and lacks a portion of them. The sample includes under 350,000 clones, roughly 90% of them seen just once. Participants were aged 18 to 89 years from roughly 25 US areas. Assignment of participants to cohorts was predicated upon participant-reported clinical history. This CDR3 contains 19 residues. Germline loops: CDR1 LNHNV, CDR2 YYDKDF (reference sequence). With V trimmed by 1 base and J by 1 base, 12 bases remained unmatched.

This sequence originates from a woman aged 40 to 55 who had recovered from COVID-19. The J gene is TRBJ1-4, the V gene TRBV15; 7 bases match TRBD1. The sequencing sample was made of PBMCs or T cells enriched from blood (not recorded which). The CDR3 nucleotides read TGTGCCACCAGCAGAGGGGGGTTACAGGGGATCGGAACTAATGAAAAACTGTTTTTT. It specifies CATSRGGLQGIGTNEKLFF.